Following are 2 T cell receptor beta chains from one sample sequenced in a study of T cell responses to AZD1222 COVID-19 vaccine. Here immunoSEQ multiplex PCR was the method, and the copy in TCRdb shows in-frame clones only, minus some. The sample contains roughly 100,000 clones, roughly nine tenths of which appear only once. Sequencing was performed on peripheral blood, taken on day 0 of AZD1222 vaccination. All receptors come from an adult in good health.

This chain uses TRBV18 with TRBJ1-2, with a tentative D call TRBD1 (6 bases). The CDR3 contains 15 residues. Trimming took off 3 bases at V and 4 bases at J, with 15 bases between the two ends. Looked up from germline, CDR1 is KGHSH and CDR2 is LQKENI. The CDR3 reads CASSPQGTPIYGYTF. DNA for the CDR3: TGTGCCAGCTCACCCCAGGGGACACCTATCTATGGCTACACCTTC. Together with reference TRBV18 and TRBJ1-2, the CDR3 gives the full variable domain: NAGVMQNPRHLVRRRGQEARLRCSPMKGHSHVYWYRQLPEEGLKFMVYLQKENIIDESGMPKERFSAEFPKEGPSILRIQQVVRGDSAAYFCASSPQGTPIYGYTFGSGTRLTVV.

The chain is built from TRBV7-8 and TRBJ1-3, with D maybe TRBD1 (5 bases). CDR3 length: 16 residues. V was clipped by 4 bases and J by 2 bases, with 15 bases between them. Looked up from germline, CDR1 is SGHVS and CDR2 is FQNEAQ. This CDR3 is CASSSFDSVAGNTIYF. The CDR3 DNA follows: TGTGCCAGCAGCTCATTTGACAGCGTGGCTGGAAACACCATATATTTT.